One and the same sample provided the 28 T cell receptor beta chains below, sequenced in a study of identifying expanded T cells in peripheral blood. TCRdb's table, derived via immunoSEQ multiplex PCR, lists solely in-frame clones and lacks some. The profile covers roughly 84,000 clones, with roughly 90% appearing a single time and around 7% taken by the ten largest. The sample consisted of blood. Receptors were obtained from a person aged 18 to 75 in good health.

This rearrangement joins TRBV7-9 to TRBJ1-5; D possibly corresponds to TRBD1 (5 bases). Germline CDR1 is SEHNR and CDR2 is FQNEAQ (reference sequence). CDR3 length equals 16 residues. The V end lost 1 base, the J end lost 2 bases, and 12 bases lay between the germline ends. The CDR3 is CASSLVGRGGNQPQHF. The DNA of the CDR3 is TGTGCCAGCAGCTTAGTAGGAAGGGGAGGCAATCAGCCCCAGCATTTT. Full variable domain (rest looked up from reference TRBV7-9 and TRBJ1-5): DTGVSQNPRHKITKRGQNVTFRCDPISEHNRLYWYRQTLGQGPEFLTYFQNEAQLEKSRLLSDRFSAERPKGSFSTLEIQRTEQGDSAMYLCASSLVGRGGNQPQHFGDGTRLSIL.

V and J are TRBV6-5 and TRBJ2-1, with 10 positions matching TRBD2. The CDR3 consists of 15 residues. Germline V CDR1 and CDR2: MNHEY, SVGAGI. V was clipped by 7 bases and J by 3 bases; unmatched bases: 6. DNA for the CDR3: TGTGCCAGCACCCTGACTAGCGGGCTCTACAATGAGCAGTTCTTC. Amino acid sequence: CASTLTSGLYNEQFF.

This clone was seen more than once but under ten times. The genes are TRBV27 and TRBJ1-5, with D unresolved. Looked up from germline, CDR1 is MNHEY and CDR2 is SMNVEV (reference sequence). The CDR3 spans 13 residues. The ends were cut back, 2 bases at V and 7 bases at J, with 9 bases in the middle. The DNA for the CDR3 is TGTGCCAGCAGTTTACGGGTCGAACAGCCCCAGCATTTT. Residues: CASSLRVEQPQHF.

The chain carries TRBV11-2 and TRBJ2-2, with D perhaps matching TRBD2 (6 bases). In germline, CDR1 is SGHAT, CDR2 FQNNGV. The CDR3 sequence is 16 residues long. The ends were cut back, 2 bases at V and 0 bases at J, with 10 bases in the middle. CDR3 sequence: CASSLSAGTNTGELFF. CDR3 DNA: TGTGCCAGCAGCTTATCGGCGGGAACGAACACCGGGGAGCTGTTTTTT.

This rearrangement joins TRBV19 to TRBJ1-1, with D possibly being TRBD1 (6 bases). The CDR3 runs to 15 residues. CDR1 is LNHDA and CDR2 is SQIVND in the germline V gene (reference sequence). The V end lost 8 bases, the J end lost 5 bases, and 21 bases lay between the germline ends. As DNA, the CDR3 is TGTGCCAGTCATATTCTTCAGACAGGACCGACTGAAGCTTTCTTT. It encodes CASHILQTGPTEAFF. Combining the CDR3 with reference TRBV19 and TRBJ1-1 gives the whole variable domain DGGITQSPKYLFRKEGQNVTLSCEQNLNHDAMYWYRQDPGQGLRLIYYSQIVNDFQKGDIAEGYSVSREKKESFPLTVTSAQKNPTAFYLCASHILQTGPTEAFFGQGTRLTVV.

This sequence joins TRBV4-1 and TRBJ1-2; D perhaps matches TRBD1 (5 bases). CDR3 length: 16 residues. Trimming shortened V by 0 bases and J by 5 bases, and 16 bases separated the two germline ends. Germline V gene sequence: CDR1 MGHRA, CDR2 YSYEKL. This CDR3 is CASSQEERNRWYGYTF. CDR3 DNA: TGCGCCAGCAGCCAAGAAGAAAGGAACAGGTGGTATGGCTACACCTTC.

This sequence joins TRBV7-2 and TRBJ2-1, with 13 positions matching TRBD2. The CDR3 has 16 amino acids. The J segment lost 10 bases and the V segment lost 4 bases, leaving 10 bases of the junction unmatched. The germline V gene encodes CDR1 SGHTA and CDR2 FQGNSA. CDR3: CASSSILAGGPWEQFF. Written as DNA, the CDR3 is TGTGCCAGCAGCTCGATACTAGCGGGAGGGCCTTGGGAGCAGTTCTTC.

The V gene is TRBV19, the J gene TRBJ2-3, with TRBD1 matching 8 bases. There are 16 residues in the CDR3. V was pared by 3 bases and J by 2 bases, with 7 bases of the junction left unmatched. Germline V lookup: CDR1 LNHDA, CDR2 SQIVND (reference sequence). DNA for the CDR3: TGTGCCAGTAGTATTGGACAGGGCCTTCTCACAGATACGCAGTATTTT. The encoded protein is CASSIGQGLLTDTQYF.

The J gene is TRBJ2-1, the V gene TRBV30; D is perhaps TRBD1 (5 bases). V was cut by 1 base and J by 9 bases, with 10 bases left in between. There are 12 residues in the CDR3. CDR1 GTSNPN and CDR2 SVGIG come from the germline V gene (reference sequence). For the CDR3, the DNA is TGTGCCTGGAGTGAGCAGGGTGTTGAGCAGTTCTTC. Translated, it gives CAWSEQGVEQFF.

The CDR3 loop reads CASSLLSGTNTGELFF. The CDR3 DNA reads as TGTGCCAGCAGCTTGCTTAGCGGGACGAACACCGGGGAGCTGTTTTTT. The rearrangement uses TRBV5-6 and TRBJ2-2; 8 bases agree with TRBD2. Germline trimming cut 1 base from V and 0 bases from J; bases unmatched to any gene: 2. The CDR3 runs to 16 residues. Germline V CDR1 and CDR2: SGHDT, YYEEEE.

The chain has TRBV28 and TRBJ1-5, with a weak D call TRBD1 (5 bases). The V end lost 5 bases, the J end lost 6 bases, and 14 bases lay between the germline ends. Germline V gene sequence: CDR1 MDHEN, CDR2 SYDVKM. The CDR3 contains 14 residues. The CDR3 bases are TGTGCCAGCAGTCTAATTGGGGGGGGTCAGCCCCAGCATTTT. Translated, it gives CASSLIGGGQPQHF.

The chain employs TRBV30 and TRBJ2-3; D possibly corresponds to TRBD2 (6 bases). Deletions cut 3 bases from V and 9 bases from J, with 16 bases between. The length of the CDR3 is 13 residues. Germline V gives CDR1 GTSNPN, CDR2 SVGIG (reference sequence). The chain's CDR3 is CAWRREDLGTQYF. The CDR3 DNA follows: TGTGCCTGGAGAAGGGAGGACCTAGGGACGCAGTATTTT.

The chain carries TRBV6-5 and TRBJ1-3, with D possibly being TRBD1 (6 bases). The V gene lost 6 bases and the J gene lost 4 bases, with 16 bases spanning the gap. Looked up from germline, CDR1 is MNHEY and CDR2 is SVGAGI. The CDR3 has 15 residues. The DNA of the CDR3 is TGTGCCAGCAGACAGACAGGAGGCGCGGGAAACACCATATATTTT. Protein: CASRQTGGAGNTIYF.

The chain employs TRBV19 and TRBJ2-5; a possible D gene is TRBD2 (6 bases). V shed 3 bases and J shed 5 bases, with 10 bases lying between them. From germline, CDR1 is LNHDA and CDR2 SQIVND (reference sequence). The CDR3 is 13 amino acids. The CDR3 DNA sequence: TGTGCCAGTAGTATTAGGAGGGCTGAGACCCAGTACTTC. Its translation: CASSIRRAETQYF.

This chain connects TRBV7-9 to TRBJ2-2; D uncertain. The CDR3 runs to 13 residues. From germline, CDR1 is SEHNR and CDR2 FQNEAQ (reference sequence). Trimming took 5 bases from V and 2 from J, leaving 6 bases between them. In nucleotides, the CDR3 is TGTGCCAGCAGCCAACATAACACCGGGGAGCTGTTTTTT. The encoded protein is CASSQHNTGELFF. Filled out from reference TRBV7-9 and TRBJ2-2, the complete variable domain reads DTGVSQNPRHKITKRGQNVTFRCDPISEHNRLYWYRQTLGQGPEFLTYFQNEAQLEKSRLLSDRFSAERPKGSFSTLEIQRTEQGDSAMYLCASSQHNTGELFFGEGSRLTVL.

The chain uses TRBV6-6 and TRBJ1-4; D not certain. V was shortened by 4 bases and J by 4 bases, with 13 bases between the two germline ends. Germline CDR1 and CDR2: MNHNY and SVGAGI (reference sequence). The length of the CDR3 is 15 residues. The CDR3 spells CASSSSRRNNEKLFF. CDR3 nucleotide sequence: TGTGCCAGCAGTTCGTCCCGACGGAATAATGAAAAACTGTTTTTT.

This clone is a singleton in its sample. The V and J genes are TRBV27 and TRBJ2-7; possibly TRBD1 for D (6 bases). The germline V gene encodes CDR1 MNHEY and CDR2 SMNVEV (reference sequence). V lost 8 bases and J 1 base, leaving 12 bases between the germline ends. The CDR3 runs to 13 residues. The CDR3 loop reads CASSGTKSYEQYF. The CDR3, as DNA: TGTGCCAGCTCCGGGACAAAATCCTACGAGCAGTACTTC.

J is TRBJ2-3 and V is TRBV10-1; D unclear. Germline values: CDR1 WNHNN, CDR2 SYGVQD (reference sequence). The CDR3 length is 14 residues. With 1 base removed from V and 2 bases from J, the gap between germline ends came to 7 bases. The CDR3 nucleotides are TGCGCCAGCAGTGAGTTTATTAACACAGATACGCAGTATTTT. Protein: CASSEFINTDTQYF.

V gene TRBV2 combines with J gene TRBJ2-1, with D perhaps TRBD2 (6 bases). The CDR3 is 14 residues long. Germline CDR1 reads SNHLY; CDR2 reads FYNNEI. Trimming left V 3 bases short and J 4 bases short, with 10 bases between. Here the CDR3 reads CASSDRREYNEQFF. CDR3 DNA: TGTGCCAGCAGTGACAGGAGGGAATACAATGAGCAGTTCTTC. Based on the CDR3 plus reference TRBV2 and TRBJ2-1, the full variable domain is EPEVTQTPSHQVTQMGQEVILRCVPISNHLYFYWYRQILGQKVEFLVSFYNNEISEKSEIFDDQFSVERPDGSNFTLKIRSTKLEDSAMYFCASSDRREYNEQFFGPGTRLTVL.

This chain uses TRBV5-6 with TRBJ1-4; TRBD1 aligns across 9 bases. The CDR3 is made up of 15 amino acids. The V segment lost 4 bases and the J segment 10 bases; nucleotides outside the gene matches: 11. The germline V gene encodes CDR1 SGHDT and CDR2 YYEEEE. In nucleotides, the CDR3 is TGTGCCAGCAGCGCCTCGGGACAGGGTATACGAAAACTGTTTTTT. Translation: CASSASGQGIRKLFF. The full variable domain, completed using reference TRBV5-6 and TRBJ1-4, is DAGVTQSPTHLIKTRGQQVTLRCSPKSGHDTVSWYQQALGQGPQFIFQYYEEEERQRGNFPDRFSGHQFPNYSSELNVNALLLGDSALYLCASSASGQGIRKLFFGSGTQLSVL.

The rearrangement links TRBV6-6 to TRBJ2-7, with D unclear. Between the trimmed V and J ends, which lost 6 bases and 3 bases, there was a span of 3 bases. The CDR3 extends over 10 amino acids. The germline V gene encodes CDR1 MNHNY and CDR2 SVGAGI (reference sequence). The chain's CDR3 is CASRGYEQYF. CDR3 nucleotides: TGTGCCAGCAGGGGCTACGAGCAGTACTTC.

This chain uses TRBV10-3 with TRBJ2-3; D assignment may be TRBD1 or TRBD2 (5 bases each). This CDR3 has 15 amino acids. Trimming shortened V by 10 bases and J by 2 bases, and 19 bases separated the two germline ends. Looked up from germline, CDR1 is ENHRY and CDR2 is SYGVKD. CDR3 bases: TGTGCCACCGGTGGGACCCACCTAAACACAGATACGCAGTATTTT. The encoded protein is CATGGTHLNTDTQYF.

This clone was picked up one time. V is TRBV5-8 and J is TRBJ2-4; D uncertain. V lost 0 bases, J lost 8 bases, and 9 bases lay in between. There are 13 residues in the CDR3. The germline gives CDR1 SGHTS, CDR2 YDEGEE. The CDR3 DNA reads as TGTGCCAGCAGCTTGGCCGGGTCCTACATTCAGTACTTC. As protein: CASSLAGSYIQYF.

This chain connects TRBV9 to TRBJ1-6, with D possibly TRBD1 on 6 matching bases. The CDR3 extends over 16 amino acids. Trimming removed 0 bases from V and 7 bases from J, with 14 bases in between. CDR1 and CDR2 (germline): SGDLS, YYNGEE. For the CDR3, the DNA is TGTGCCAGCAGCGTAGTAGGGGGAGAAGCGAATTCACCCCTCCACTTT. Translation: CASSVVGGEANSPLHF. The full variable domain, completed using reference TRBV9 and TRBJ1-6, is DSGVTQTPKHLITATGQRVTLRCSPRSGDLSVYWYQQSLDQGLQFLIQYYNGEERAKGNILERFSAQQFPDLHSELNLSSLELGDSALYFCASSVVGGEANSPLHFGNGTRLTVT.

V and J are TRBV11-3 and TRBJ1-2; D not resolved. The CDR3 contains 15 residues. Trimming took 2 bases from V and 1 from J, leaving 11 bases between them. Germline V gene lookup returns CDR1 SGHNT and CDR2 YENEEA. The CDR3 nucleotides are TGTGCCAGCAGCTTAAGAGGGTATGGTAACTATGGCTACACCTTC. Translated, it gives CASSLRGYGNYGYTF.

For this clone: Germline and junction disagree at one end, which may indicate a read error. J is TRBJ1-1 and V is TRBV5-1, with a tentative D call TRBD1 (5 bases). Looked up from germline, CDR1 is SGHRS and CDR2 is YFSETQ. The CDR3 has 14 residues. The chain's CDR3 is CASSLADQGHEGVF. The CDR3 bases are TGCGCCAGCAGCTTGGCGGATCAGGGCCACGAAGGAGTCTTT.

This chain links TRBV7-3 with TRBJ2-7; 8 nucleotides match TRBD1. The CDR3 length is 15 residues. CDR1 and CDR2 from the germline V gene are SGHTA and FQGTGA. J gave up 2 bases and V 2 bases, and 5 bases lay outside the gene matches. In DNA, the CDR3 is TGTGCCAGCAGCTTAGCAACAGGGGGGACCTACGAGCAGTACTTC. Protein: CASSLATGGTYEQYF.

This chain links TRBV7-9 with TRBJ2-7; D is unresolved. V shed 4 bases and J shed 3 bases, with 13 bases lying between them. Germline CDR1 SEHNR, CDR2 FQNEAQ (reference sequence). The CDR3 sequence is 14 residues long. The CDR3 here is CASSSANSRYEQYF. CDR3 DNA sequence: TGTGCCAGCAGCTCCGCGAATAGTCGCTACGAGCAGTACTTC.